The clone carrying this T cell receptor beta chain has only a few counts. Antigen specificity is unknown. The data derive from a study of T-cell reconstitution after alpha-beta-depleted transplantation in children. The CDR3 loop spans 14 amino acids. CDR1 is LGHNA and CDR2 is YSLEER in the germline V gene. V lost 1 base and J 4 bases, leaving 7 bases between the germline ends. Researchers prepared the TCRbeta library using unique molecular identifiers, the study reports. From the PCR reads, TCRdb called clonotypes with MiXCR, one entry per CDR3 protein. The sample records roughly 240,000 distinct CDR3 sequences, around 7.5% being singletons. General study results and limits: Some patients owed their high day-60 TCRbeta diversity to surviving recipient T cells and thymic progenitors. After transplant, at about two months, alpha-beta T cells were reportedly derived from several hundred expanded graft clones. Newly produced T cells mostly provided counts and TCRbeta diversity after one year, as hyperexpanded clones declined.

Sequenced here: PBMCs, mostly from graft donor cells, sampled 180 days after TCRalphabeta/CD19-depleted stem cell transplant. V is TRBV4-3 and J is TRBJ2-2; D gene ambiguous. This receptor was obtained from a male patient younger than 18 who had a stem cell transplant for acute lymphoblastic leukemia, so the T cells may come from the graft donor. The CDR3 bases are TGCGCCAGCAGCCAAGTGCAAACCACCGGGGAGCTGTTTTTT. Encoded protein: CASSQVQTTGELFF.